The source of this TCR beta chain is a study of OX40 agonist ivuxolimab in advanced cancers. Study observations and caveats: CD8+ T cells (on average) carried more expanded clones than CD4+ T cells. Antigen specificity of clonally expanded peripheral T cells was not established.

The CDR3 has 16 amino acids. J gave up 0 bases and V 8 bases, and 7 bases lay outside the gene matches. Germline V CDR1 and CDR2: SGHRS, YFSETQ. TCRdb's table, derived via immunoSEQ multiplex PCR, lists solely in-frame clones and lacks some. The sample lists about 40,000 clones; more than 75% were seen once. Points on this clone: Its antigen remains unidentified.

The TCR sequence derives from an adult with an advanced solid tumor such as melanoma, head and neck, liver or kidney cancer. V gene TRBV5-1 combines with J gene TRBJ2-6; TRBD1 matches at 8 bases. The input for sequencing was CD4+ or CD8+ T cells sorted from blood, taken in a trial of the OX40 agonist ivuxolimab. The CDR3, as DNA: TGCGCCAGTCGGGACAGGAACAGCTCTGGGGCCAACGTCCTGACTTTC. Protein: CASRDRNSSGANVLTF.